This record concerns one T cell receptor (beta chain) sequence. Clones were read by immunoSEQ multiplex PCR, and TCRdb kept only the in-frame ones, dropping some. The sample contains hundreds of thousands of clones, about 91% of which appear only once. This sample is drawn from a study of Ad26.COV2.S vaccination and SARS-CoV-2 variants. The CDR3 has 16 residues. Germline-derived CDR1 and CDR2 are KGHSH and LQKENI. V was clipped by 6 bases and J by 3 bases, with 18 bases between them. Indicated treatment: some 19 received Ad26.COV2.S at low or high dose, single or two shots; roughly five received placebo; per-sample allocation not given. Collection of the samples took place on day 63 after the first injection of vaccine or placebo.

The chain carries TRBV18 and TRBJ1-3; D gene uncertain. The specimen comprised peripheral blood, sampled in a trial of Ad26.COV2.S vaccine versus placebo. The receptor was derived from a person between 18 and 65 years old who received the Ad26.COV2.S COVID-19 vaccine or a placebo. The CDR3 sequence: CASSPPGLGIGNTIYF. CDR3 nucleotides: TGTGCCAGCTCGCCCCCCGGCTTAGGCATTGGAAACACCATATATTTT.